This TCR beta chain was retrieved from a study of shared clonotypes between healthy human individuals. On the study more broadly: The people who gave samples were two women and a few men aged 18 to 49.

This clone was observed once. Antigen specificity is unknown. General observations from the study: Only blood was sampled, and tissue TCR repertoires likely differ from blood ones.

Each subset's genomic DNA was shared equally among a number of immunoSEQ plates. Sequencing used immunoSEQ multiplex PCR; TCRdb keeps in-frame clones, though not all of them. The sample records fewer than 650,000 clones, about three quarters being singletons. The sequencing input was PBMCs. This TCR derives from a middle-aged woman in good health. Some clones in this sample may be carry-over from other donors' samples.

The CDR3 DNA reads TGTGCCAGCTTCGGGGCTAGCGGGAGAAATGAGCAGTTCTTC. Its translation is CASFGASGRNEQFF. The chain links TRBV27 to TRBJ2-1, with 10 nucleotides matching TRBD2. CDR1 MNHEY and CDR2 SMNVEV come from the germline V gene (reference sequence). There are 14 residues in the CDR3. After removal of 8 bases from V and 7 bases from J, the junction contained 8 bases not matched to a gene.